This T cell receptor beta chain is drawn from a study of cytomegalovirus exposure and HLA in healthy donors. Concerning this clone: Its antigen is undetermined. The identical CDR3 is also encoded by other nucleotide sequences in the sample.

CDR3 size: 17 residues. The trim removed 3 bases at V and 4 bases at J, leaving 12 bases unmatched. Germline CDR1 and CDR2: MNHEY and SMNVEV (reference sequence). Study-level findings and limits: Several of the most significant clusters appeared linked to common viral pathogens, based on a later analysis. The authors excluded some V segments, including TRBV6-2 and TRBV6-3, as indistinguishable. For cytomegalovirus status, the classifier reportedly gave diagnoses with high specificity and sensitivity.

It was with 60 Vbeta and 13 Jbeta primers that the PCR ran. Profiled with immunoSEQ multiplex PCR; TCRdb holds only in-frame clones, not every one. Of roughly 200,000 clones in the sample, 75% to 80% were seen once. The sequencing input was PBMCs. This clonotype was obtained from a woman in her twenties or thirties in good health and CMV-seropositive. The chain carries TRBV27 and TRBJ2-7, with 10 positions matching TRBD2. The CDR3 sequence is CASSFLPRSGRTYEQYF. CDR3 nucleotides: TGTGCCAGCAGTTTCCTGCCCCGTAGCGGGAGGACGTACGAGCAGTACTTC.